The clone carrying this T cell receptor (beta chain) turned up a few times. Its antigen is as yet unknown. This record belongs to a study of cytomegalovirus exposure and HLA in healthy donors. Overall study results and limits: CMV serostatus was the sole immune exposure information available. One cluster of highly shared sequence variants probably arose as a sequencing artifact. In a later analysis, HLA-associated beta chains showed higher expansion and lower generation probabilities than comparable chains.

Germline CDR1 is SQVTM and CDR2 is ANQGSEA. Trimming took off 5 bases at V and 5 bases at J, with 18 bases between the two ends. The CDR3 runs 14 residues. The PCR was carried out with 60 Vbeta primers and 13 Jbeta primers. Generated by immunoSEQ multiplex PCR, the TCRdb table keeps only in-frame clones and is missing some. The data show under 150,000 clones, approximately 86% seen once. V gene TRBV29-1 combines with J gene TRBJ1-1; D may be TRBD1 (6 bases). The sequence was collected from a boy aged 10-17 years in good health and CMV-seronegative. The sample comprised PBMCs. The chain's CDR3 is CSVWISGGGTEAFF. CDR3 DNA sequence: TGCAGCGTTTGGATCAGTGGGGGCGGTACTGAAGCTTTCTTT.